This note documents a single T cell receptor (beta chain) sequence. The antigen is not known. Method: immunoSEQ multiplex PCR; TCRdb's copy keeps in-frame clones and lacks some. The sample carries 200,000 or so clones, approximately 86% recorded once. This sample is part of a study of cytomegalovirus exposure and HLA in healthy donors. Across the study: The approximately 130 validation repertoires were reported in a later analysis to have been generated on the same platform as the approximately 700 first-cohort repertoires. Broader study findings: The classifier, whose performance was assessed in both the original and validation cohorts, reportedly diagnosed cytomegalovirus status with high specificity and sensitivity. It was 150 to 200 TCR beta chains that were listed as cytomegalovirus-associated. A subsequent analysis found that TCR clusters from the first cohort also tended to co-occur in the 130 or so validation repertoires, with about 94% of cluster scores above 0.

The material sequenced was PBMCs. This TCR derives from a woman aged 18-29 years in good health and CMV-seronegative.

CDR3 in amino acids: CSVRGSGSSYEQYF. CDR3 DNA sequence: TGCAGCGTCCGGGGTAGCGGATCCTCCTACGAGCAGTACTTC. The gene calls are TRBV29-1 and TRBJ2-7; a weak D match, TRBD2 (6 bases). The germline CDR1 and CDR2 sequences are SQVTM and ANQGSEA. CDR3 length: 14 residues. The V and J ends lost 6 bases and 0 bases respectively, with 15 bases between them.